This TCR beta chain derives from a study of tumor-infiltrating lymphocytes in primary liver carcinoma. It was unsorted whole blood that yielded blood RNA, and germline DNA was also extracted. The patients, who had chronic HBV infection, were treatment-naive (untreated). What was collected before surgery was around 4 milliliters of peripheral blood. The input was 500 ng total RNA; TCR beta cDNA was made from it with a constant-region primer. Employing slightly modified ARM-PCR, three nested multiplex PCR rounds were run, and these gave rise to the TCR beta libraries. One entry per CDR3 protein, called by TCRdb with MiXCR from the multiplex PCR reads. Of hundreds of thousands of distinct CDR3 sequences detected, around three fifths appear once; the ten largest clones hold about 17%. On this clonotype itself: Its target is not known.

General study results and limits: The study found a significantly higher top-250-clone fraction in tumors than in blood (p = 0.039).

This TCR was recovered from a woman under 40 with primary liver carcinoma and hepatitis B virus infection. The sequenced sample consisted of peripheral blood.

The CDR3 DNA reads TGTGCCAGCAGCTTGTGCCCCCGCTCAGATAGCAATCAGCCCCAGCATTTT. This translates into CASSLCPRSDSNQPQHF. The chain couples TRBV5-4 to TRBJ1-5; D is unresolved. Germline CDR1 reads SGHNT; CDR2 reads YYREEE (reference sequence). Trimming removed 1 base from V and 0 bases from J, with 14 bases in between. There are 17 residues in the CDR3.